These T cell receptor beta chains were read from a single sample in a study of T cells in localized non-small cell lung cancer. Measured with immunoSEQ multiplex PCR; TCRdb has only the in-frame clones, and not every one. This table has some 990 clones, 24% appearing once. This specimen was normal lung tissue next to the tumor, taken before any cancer treatment. The receptors originated from a man aged 35 to 70 with stage I squamous cell lung carcinoma. Each CDR3 is given with its conserved first and last residue. The D gene is left open where the match is weak. Rows give clone size only sometimes, using once, few, many, or a class for an expanded clone.

CDR3nt: TGTGCCAGCAGTTCCGGTGGTAGCGGAAGCACAGATACGCAGTATTTT; CDR3aa: CASSSGGSGSTDTQYF; j_gene: TRBJ2-3; abundance: -; v_gene: TRBV28; d_gene: -
CDR3nt: TGTGCCAGCTCACCACCGACAGGGAGGGAGACCCAGTACTTC; CDR3aa: CASSPPTGRETQYF; j_gene: TRBJ2-5; abundance: few; v_gene: TRBV18; d_gene: -
CDR3nt: TGTGCCAGCAGTTACAGATCCACCCAAGGGAGGGTAGACTCTGGAAACACCATATATTTT; CDR3aa: CASSYRSTQGRVDSGNTIYF; j_gene: TRBJ1-3; abundance: -; v_gene: TRBV6-8; d_gene: -
CDR3nt: TGTGCCAGCAGTTACGGGGGGGAGGCCGATGAGCAGTTCTTC; CDR3aa: CASSYGGEADEQFF; j_gene: TRBJ2-1; abundance: few; v_gene: TRBV6-8; d_gene: TRBD2
CDR3nt: TGTGCCAGCAGCCCCAGGGACAGCGAATTGTATGGCTACACCTTC; CDR3aa: CASSPRDSELYGYTF; j_gene: TRBJ1-2; abundance: -; v_gene: TRBV9; d_gene: TRBD1
CDR3nt: TGTGCCAGCAGCGATGGCTACAACAATGAGCAGTTCTTC; CDR3aa: CASSDGYNNEQFF; j_gene: TRBJ2-1; abundance: large; v_gene: TRBV9; d_gene: -
CDR3nt: TGTGCCAGCAGCTTAGGAACTAGCGGCCTCAATGAGCAGTTCTTC; CDR3aa: CASSLGTSGLNEQFF; j_gene: TRBJ2-1; abundance: large; v_gene: TRBV11-3; d_gene: TRBD2
CDR3nt: TGTGCCAGCAGTCTGACTAGCGGTTCTTACAATGAGCAGTTCTTC; CDR3aa: CASSLTSGSYNEQFF; j_gene: TRBJ2-1; abundance: -; v_gene: TRBV11-3; d_gene: TRBD2
CDR3nt: TGCAGCGTTGGTAAGCTTTACGGACAGGGCTACGAGCAGTACTTC; CDR3aa: CSVGKLYGQGYEQYF; j_gene: TRBJ2-7; abundance: -; v_gene: TRBV29-1; d_gene: TRBD1
CDR3nt: TGCAGCGTCGAACGCCGGGACCGTTCCTACAATGAGCAGTTCTTC; CDR3aa: CSVERRDRSYNEQFF; j_gene: TRBJ2-1; abundance: -; v_gene: TRBV29-1; d_gene: -
CDR3nt: TGTGCCATACGGGGGGGCCTAAACACTGAAGCTTTCTTT; CDR3aa: CAIRGGLNTEAFF; j_gene: TRBJ1-1; abundance: few; v_gene: TRBV7-8; d_gene: -
CDR3nt: TGCGCCAGCCGGGACAGGTTCAATTCACCCCTCCACTTT; CDR3aa: CASRDRFNSPLHF; j_gene: TRBJ1-6; abundance: -; v_gene: TRBV4-1; d_gene: TRBD1
CDR3nt: TGTGCCAGCTCACCATCCGGTTTCGGCTACACCTTC; CDR3aa: CASSPSGFGYTF; j_gene: TRBJ1-2; abundance: -; v_gene: TRBV18; d_gene: -
CDR3nt: TGTGCCAGCGGTGGGGGCAGCACTGAAGCTTTCTTT; CDR3aa: CASGGGSTEAFF; j_gene: TRBJ1-1; abundance: large; v_gene: TRBV6-8; d_gene: -
CDR3nt: TGCGCCAGCAGTGAAGAGCGGGGGGGCACAGATACGCAGTATTTT; CDR3aa: CASSEERGGTDTQYF; j_gene: TRBJ2-3; abundance: -; v_gene: TRBV10-2; d_gene: TRBD2
CDR3nt: TGTGCCAGCAGCTTGGGGCCCCGACAGGGGGCCGAGGTAAACCAGTTCTTC; CDR3aa: CASSLGPRQGAEVNQFF; j_gene: TRBJ2-1; abundance: few; v_gene: TRBV11-3; d_gene: TRBD1
CDR3nt: TGCGCCAGCAGCCAAAGCGTACTGTTTAACTATGGCTACACCTTC; CDR3aa: CASSQSVLFNYGYTF; j_gene: TRBJ1-2; abundance: medium-sized; v_gene: TRBV23-1; d_gene: -